This T cell receptor (beta chain) derives from a study of a mutant IDH1 vaccine in newly diagnosed glioma. Study details: Every participant had undergone radiotherapy, temozolomide, or both before, and most underwent both.

Profiling relied on immunoSEQ multiplex PCR, and the TCRdb table lists in-frame clones only, not all of them. The sample shows tens of thousands of clones, about four fifths of them seen only once. Time point indicated: baseline, week 1 (first vaccination visit). Regarding treatment: pre-vaccination baseline after standard-of-care therapy. V trimming: 5 bases; J trimming: 8 bases; junction bases outside the gene matches: 10. This CDR3 spans 14 amino acids. Germline-derived CDR1 and CDR2 are GTSNPN and SVGIG (reference sequence). This sequence originates from a man between 45 and 60 years old with glioma. The chain employs TRBV30 and TRBJ1-2, with TRBD1 matching 11 bases. Material: PBMCs, obtained from a glioma patient treated with radiotherapy, temozolomide or both. The CDR3 nucleotides are TGTGCCTGGGACCCTGGACAGGGGGCGGGAGGCTACACCTTC. Its protein product is CAWDPGQGAGGYTF.